This record concerns one TCR beta chain sequence. Per the original methods: By means of reference gene primer amplification, nucleated cell counts were estimated. Method: immunoSEQ multiplex PCR; TCRdb's copy keeps in-frame clones and lacks some. The V and J calls and clone size are taken from that table; D and trimming were inferred from the DNA. This sample has roughly 160,000 clones; about four fifths occur once, and the top ten carry about 1.9%. This sample is part of a study of blood T cell repertoires in COVID-19. Whole-study context: The United States, Italy and Spain supplied acute and convalescent COVID-19 samples. T cells, B-cell-depleted T cells, or PBMCs provided the cDNA or gDNA that served as material.

This CDR3 is built from 15 residues. V shed 7 bases and J 6 bases; nucleotides not matched to a gene: 12. Germline-derived CDR1 and CDR2 are SNHLY and FYNNEI. The rearrangement uses TRBV2 and TRBJ1-5, with TRBD1 matching 7 bases. Sequencing was performed on peripheral blood. The source of this sequence is a woman aged 80 or over with acute or convalescent COVID-19. This CDR3 reads CASTRGGRVGQPQHF. CDR3 nucleotides: TGTGCCAGCACCCGAGGGGGCAGGGTAGGTCAGCCCCAGCATTTT. Together with reference TRBV2 and TRBJ1-5, the CDR3 gives the full variable domain: EPEVTQTPSHQVTQMGQEVILRCVPISNHLYFYWYRQILGQKVEFLVSFYNNEISEKSEIFDDQFSVERPDGSNFTLKIRSTKLEDSAMYFCASTRGGRVGQPQHFGDGTRLSIL.